This TCR beta chain was identified during a study of cytomegalovirus exposure and HLA in healthy donors. Study summary: HLA-typed donors were the source of around 77 million unique TCRs held in an early data release. Genotyping of some 390 donors showed that 80% to 85% belonged to the Caucasian-associated ancestry cluster.

The study, taken as a whole, reports: Based on reports, TCR beta sequences accurately predicted HLA-A and HLA-B alleles for most subjects.

The PCR contained 60 Vbeta and 13 Jbeta primers. Assay: immunoSEQ multiplex PCR; the TCRdb copy retains only in-frame clones and omits some. The sample yields roughly 99,000 clones, 75% to 85% seen once. The CDR3 totals 13 residues. Germline V gene lookup returns CDR1 SGHNT and CDR2 YYREEE (reference sequence). V lost 6 bases and J lost 2, with 11 bases in between. A note on this clone: Antigen specificity is unknown.

This clonotype was obtained from a male donor in good health and CMV-seropositive. What was sequenced was PBMCs. The chain couples TRBV5-4 to TRBJ1-2; maybe TRBD1 (6 bases). DNA for the CDR3: TGTGCCAGCAAGCGGGGGGCGAACTATGGCTACACCTTC. Encoded protein: CASKRGANYGYTF.